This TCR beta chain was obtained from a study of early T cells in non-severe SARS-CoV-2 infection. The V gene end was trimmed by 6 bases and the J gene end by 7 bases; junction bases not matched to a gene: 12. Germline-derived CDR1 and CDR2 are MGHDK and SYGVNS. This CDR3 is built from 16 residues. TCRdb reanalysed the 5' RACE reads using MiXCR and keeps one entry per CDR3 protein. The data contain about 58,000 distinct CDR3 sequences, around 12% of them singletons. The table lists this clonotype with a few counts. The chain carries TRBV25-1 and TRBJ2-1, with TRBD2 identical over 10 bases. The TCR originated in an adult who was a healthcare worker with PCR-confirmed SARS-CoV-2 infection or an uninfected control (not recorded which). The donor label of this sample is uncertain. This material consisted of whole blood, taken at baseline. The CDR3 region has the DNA TGTGCCAGCAGACCCAGCGGGGGGGCCTTCGGAAATGAGCAGTTCTTC. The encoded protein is CASRPSGGAFGNEQFF.